The rows below give T cell receptor beta chains drawn from one sample of a study of CD8+ T cells in alopecia areata. Profiled with immunoSEQ multiplex PCR; TCRdb holds only in-frame clones, not every one. The sample includes more than 150,000 clones, about 51% of them seen just once. This specimen was CD8+ T cells sorted from blood, taken around week 53, from a patient treated with tofacitinib. The receptors come from a human donor with alopecia areata. The CDR3 runs from the conserved cysteine through the conserved F or W. The D gene is left open where the match is weak. A clone size is listed for some rows: how often the clone was seen (once, few, many), or a class if it is expanded.

V	length	D	J	size	DNA	CDR3
TRBV13	15	TRBD2	TRBJ2-2	NA	TGTGCCAGCAGCTGGGGACTAGAGGGGAGCGGGGAGCTGTTTTTT	CASSWGLEGSGELFF
TRBV5-1	15	NA	TRBJ2-1	NA	TGCGCCAGCAGCTTGGAAGGGGGCCGGGGGATTGAGCAGTTCTTC	CASSLEGGRGIEQFF
TRBV30	13	NA	TRBJ1-1	NA	TGTGCCTGGAGTGTACAGGGAAAAACTGAAGCTTTCTTT	CAWSVQGKTEAFF
TRBV19	17	TRBD2	TRBJ2-7	few	TGTGCCAGTAGTCTCCTTTCCAGCGGGGGGATCTCCTACGAGCAGTACTTC	CASSLLSSGGISYEQYF
TRBV4-1	14	NA	TRBJ1-2	few	TGCGCCAGCAGCCAATCCGGGTCTGGCTATGGCTACACCTTC	CASSQSGSGYGYTF
TRBV13	11	NA	TRBJ2-5	NA	TGTGCCAGCAGCTTAGGGGGGCCCCAGTACTTC	CASSLGGPQYF
TRBV19	14	NA	TRBJ1-2	NA	TGTGCCAGTAGTAAGATTGAGGGTTGGACTGGCTACACCTTC	CASSKIEGWTGYTF
TRBV18	15	NA	TRBJ1-5	NA	TGTGCCAGCTCTAATGGGGGCCGTATCAATCAGCCCCAGCATTTT	CASSNGGRINQPQHF
TRBV27	15	TRBD1	TRBJ1-6	NA	TGTGCCAGCAGTCCCGGACAGGGCCGTGATTCACCCCTCCACTTT	CASSPGQGRDSPLHF
TRBV5-4	15	NA	TRBJ1-2	few	TGTGCCAGCAGCTTGGGGTGGGGGGACAACTATGGCTACACCTTC	CASSLGWGDNYGYTF
TRBV30	13	TRBD1	TRBJ1-1	few	TGTGCCTGGGGACCAGGGACAGACACTGAAGCTTTCTTT	CAWGPGTDTEAFF
TRBV30	14	TRBD1	TRBJ1-2	few	TGTGCCTGGAGTGAAGAGGGACAGAACTATGGCTACACCTTC	CAWSEEGQNYGYTF
TRBV6-5	14	NA	TRBJ2-7	NA	TGTGCCAGCAGGCAGGGTTGGAGCTCCTACGAGCAGTACTTC	CASRQGWSSYEQYF
TRBV5-1	15	TRBD1	TRBJ2-3	NA	TGCGCCAGCAGCGGGCAGGGGGCAGAGACAGATACGCAGTATTTT	CASSGQGAETDTQYF
TRBV7-9	13	NA	TRBJ2-1	few	TGTGCCAGCAGCCTATTAGCGACCAATGAGCAGTTCTTC	CASSLLATNEQFF
TRBV6-1	14	NA	TRBJ2-3	few	TGTGCCAGCAGTGAAGCGCTTCCTTCAGATACGCAGTATTTT	CASSEALPSDTQYF
TRBV27	14	NA	TRBJ2-7	few	TGTGCCAGCAGTTCGCCGGGCCCGTCCCACGAGCAGTACTTC	CASSSPGPSHEQYF
TRBV7-6	15	NA	TRBJ1-6	few	TGTGCCAGCAGCTTAGTCCCCAGGGAAGGATCACCCCTCCACTTT	CASSLVPREGSPLHF
TRBV7-8	17	TRBD2	TRBJ2-5	NA	TGTGCCAGCAGCTTAGAGTGGGCTAGCGGGGTTCAAGAGACCCAGTACTTC	CASSLEWASGVQETQYF
TRBV29-1	13	NA	TRBJ2-3	NA	TGCAGCGTTGAAGATTCCGGGACAGATACGCAGTATTTT	CSVEDSGTDTQYF
TRBV5-1	14	TRBD1	TRBJ2-7	NA	TGCGCCAGCAGCCCCCGGGACAGAGCCTACGAGCAGTACTTC	CASSPRDRAYEQYF
TRBV29-1	12	NA	TRBJ2-7	NA	TGCAGCGCAGGGACAAACTCCTACGAGCAGTACTTC	CSAGTNSYEQYF
TRBV19	14	NA	TRBJ2-5	once	TGTGCCAGTAGTCCTCCGGGACACCAAGAGACCCAGTACTTC	CASSPPGHQETQYF
TRBV29-1	14	NA	TRBJ1-2	few	TGCAGCGTTAAGTGGCAGGGGAGTATCTATGGCTACACCTTC	CSVKWQGSIYGYTF
TRBV13	17	TRBD2	TRBJ2-3	few	TGTGCCAGCAGCTTCCCAACTAGCGGGGGAACCACAGATACGCAGTATTTT	CASSFPTSGGTTDTQYF
TRBV27	13	NA	TRBJ2-7	NA	TGTGCCAGCAGTTTTGGACGTTCCTACGAGCAGTACTTC	CASSFGRSYEQYF
TRBV19	16	TRBD2	TRBJ2-2	few	TGTGCCAGTAATTCGGTCCTAGCGGGGGGACCCGGGGAGCTGTTTTTT	CASNSVLAGGPGELFF
TRBV5-1	12	NA	TRBJ1-1	NA	TGCGCCAGCAGCCTAAACAGGGTCGACGCTTTCTTT	CASSLNRVDAFF
TRBV7-2	12	NA	TRBJ2-5	NA	TGTGCCAGCAGCCCCCTCGGAGAGACCCAGTACTTC	CASSPLGETQYF